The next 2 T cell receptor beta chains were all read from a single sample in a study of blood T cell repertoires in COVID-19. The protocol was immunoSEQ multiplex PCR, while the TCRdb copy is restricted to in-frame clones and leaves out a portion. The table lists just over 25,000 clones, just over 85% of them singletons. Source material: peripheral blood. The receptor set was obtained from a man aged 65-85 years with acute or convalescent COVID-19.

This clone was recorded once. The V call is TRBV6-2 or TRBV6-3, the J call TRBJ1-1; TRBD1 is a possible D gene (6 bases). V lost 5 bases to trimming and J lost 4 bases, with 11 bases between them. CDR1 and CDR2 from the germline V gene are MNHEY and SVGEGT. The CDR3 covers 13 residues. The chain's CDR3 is CASSPTGFTEAFF. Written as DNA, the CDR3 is TGTGCCAGCAGTCCCACAGGGTTCACTGAAGCTTTCTTT.

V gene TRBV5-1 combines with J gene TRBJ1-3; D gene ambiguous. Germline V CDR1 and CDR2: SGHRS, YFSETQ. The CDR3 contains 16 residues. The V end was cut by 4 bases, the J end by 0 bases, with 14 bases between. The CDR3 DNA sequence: TGCGCCAGCAGCATCGCCGGACTGTTCTCTGGAAACACCATATATTTT. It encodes CASSIAGLFSGNTIYF.